Presented here are 21 T cell receptor beta chains from one specimen sequenced in a study of cytomegalovirus exposure and HLA in healthy donors. The PCR contained 60 Vbeta and 13 Jbeta primers. Repertoires were generated with immunoSEQ multiplex PCR, while TCRdb's copy carries only in-frame clones and drops some. The table records about 130,000 clones, roughly 80% of them present only once. Specimen: PBMCs. The receptors derive from a girl aged 2 to 9 in good health and CMV-seronegative.

The chain links TRBV25-1 to TRBJ1-2; D perhaps matches TRBD1 (6 bases). From germline, CDR1 is MGHDK and CDR2 SYGVNS. V was pared by 1 base and J by 0 bases, with 15 bases between. This CDR3 spans 17 amino acids. The CDR3 nucleotides are TGTGCCAGCAGTGAATCTCGCGAAGGGGGAACTAACTATGGCTACACCTTC. Translated, it gives CASSESREGGTNYGYTF.

This chain joins TRBV6-5 and TRBJ1-1, with a possible D match to TRBD1 (6 bases). The germline CDR1 and CDR2 sequences are MNHEY and SVGAGI. V was shortened by 5 bases and J by 1 base, with 11 bases between the two germline ends. This CDR3 spans 14 amino acids. The CDR3 sequence: CASSLDSWNTEAFF. CDR3 sequence (DNA): TGTGCCAGCAGTCTGGACAGCTGGAACACTGAAGCTTTCTTT.

The chain carries TRBV7-9 and TRBJ1-1; TRBD1 matches at 8 bases. V lost 1 base to trimming and J lost 2 bases; unmatched junction nucleotides: 9. Germline assignment: CDR1 SEHNR and CDR2 FQNEAQ (reference sequence). The length of the CDR3 is 17 residues. CDR3 coding DNA: TGTGCCAGCAGCTTAGTGACTGAGGGGACAGGCAACACTGAAGCTTTCTTT. It is translated as CASSLVTEGTGNTEAFF.

This chain connects TRBV7-8 to TRBJ2-2; possibly TRBD2 for D (7 bases). Germline V gene data show CDR1 as SGHVS and CDR2 as FQNEAQ. Trimming pared 5 bases from V and 4 bases from J, leaving 14 bases between. The CDR3 is 15 amino acids. The CDR3 nucleotides read TGTGCCAGCAGCCCACTAGGGGGGGCCACCGGGGAGCTGTTTTTT. It translates to CASSPLGGATGELFF.

The V call is TRBV28, the J call TRBJ2-5; 8 nucleotides match TRBD2. CDR3 length: 13 residues. Germline assignment: CDR1 MDHEN and CDR2 SYDVKM. Trimming cost V 4 bases and J 4 bases; bases outside gene matches: 2. The CDR3 sequence: CASSSSGRETQYF. As DNA, the CDR3 is TGTGCCAGCAGTTCCAGCGGGAGAGAGACCCAGTACTTC.

The J gene is TRBJ2-1, the V gene TRBV4-3; weak D call: TRBD2 (7 bases). This CDR3 has 18 amino acids. Trimming took 6 bases from V and 3 from J, leaving 24 bases between them. The V gene's germline CDR1 is LGHNA and CDR2 YSLEER. The CDR3 loop reads CASRQRLGGGRNYNEQFF. The CDR3, as DNA: TGCGCCAGCAGACAACGTCTAGGGGGGGGCCGAAACTACAATGAGCAGTTCTTC.

This chain uses TRBV20-1 with TRBJ2-1, with D perhaps TRBD1 (6 bases). CDR3 length: 11 residues. Germline CDR1 DFQATT, CDR2 SNEGSKA (reference sequence). V was shortened by 8 bases and J by 9 bases, with 14 bases between the two germline ends. CDR3 sequence: CSSTRGGEQFF. CDR3 bases: TGCAGTTCGACACGAGGGGGTGAGCAGTTCTTC.

The chain carries TRBV2 and TRBJ2-3; 11 positions match TRBD1. Per germline, CDR1 SNHLY and CDR2 FYNNEI. This CDR3 spans 16 amino acids. The V and J ends lost 7 bases and 4 bases, in that order; junction bases with no gene match: 10. This CDR3 is CASIRAPGQGADTQYF. CDR3 nucleotides: TGTGCCAGCATCAGAGCTCCGGGACAGGGGGCAGATACGCAGTATTTT.

The count of this clone is one. The genes are TRBV18 and TRBJ1-2, with a tentative D call TRBD1 (5 bases). V dropped 0 bases and J dropped 3 bases, with 8 bases sitting between them. CDR3 length: 14 residues. Germline V gene lookup returns CDR1 KGHSH and CDR2 LQKENI. The CDR3 nucleotides are TGTGCCAGCTCACCACCGTCAGGGTACTATGGCTACACCTTC. Its translation is CASSPPSGYYGYTF.

DNA for the CDR3: TGTGCCAGCAGCTTAGCGGGGGGGCCTCAAGATACGCAGTATTTT. This encodes CASSLAGGPQDTQYF. The genes are TRBV7-2 and TRBJ2-3; weak D call: TRBD2 (7 bases). This CDR3 has 15 residues. Trimming removed 0 bases at V and 5 bases at J, with 12 bases between. Per germline, CDR1 SGHTA and CDR2 FQGNSA.

The sample holds one count of this clone. The genes are TRBV2 and TRBJ1-2, with D tentatively TRBD1 (6 bases). The germline V gene encodes CDR1 SNHLY and CDR2 FYNNEI. The CDR3 is 13 amino acids. Deletions cut 5 bases from V and 1 base from J, with 8 bases between. DNA of the CDR3: TGTGCCAGCAGTTTACAGGGTAACTATGGCTACACCTTC. As protein: CASSLQGNYGYTF.

The chain carries TRBV2 and TRBJ1-5; D is undetermined. Germline CDR1 and CDR2: SNHLY and FYNNEI. V lost 7 bases, J lost 0 bases, and 13 bases lay in between. The CDR3 runs to 15 residues. DNA for the CDR3: TGTGCCAGCAAAGGTGAGGGTGGTAGCAATCAGCCCCAGCATTTT. Its translation is CASKGEGGSNQPQHF.

This clone was seen more than once but under ten times. The V and J genes are TRBV11-2 and TRBJ2-3; 11 bases match TRBD2. V dropped 5 bases and J dropped 2; count of bases not matched to a gene: 6. Germline lookup yields CDR1 SGHAT and CDR2 FQNNGV. The CDR3 consists of 16 residues. This CDR3 reads CASSALAGGVTDTQYF. The CDR3 coding sequence is TGTGCCAGCAGCGCGCTAGCGGGAGGCGTCACAGATACGCAGTATTTT.

This chain connects TRBV5-4 to TRBJ2-5, with 10 bases fitting TRBD1. Gene TRBJ2-7 matches the end of the DNA better, so the J call may be wrong. Germline CDR1 reads SGHNT; CDR2 reads YYREEE (reference sequence). CDR3 size: 14 residues. The CDR3 region has the DNA TGTGCCAGCAGACCGGGACAGGGGACCTACGAGCAGTACTTC. Encoded protein: CASRPGQGTYEQYF.

The chain links TRBV7-3 to TRBJ2-5; 10 bases fit TRBD2. The CDR3 covers 16 residues. Germline V gives CDR1 SGHTA, CDR2 FQGTGA. The V gene end was trimmed by 4 bases and the J gene end by 5 bases; junction bases not matched to a gene: 10. The CDR3 protein is CASSSLSSGRGETQYF. The CDR3 nucleotides are TGTGCCAGCAGCTCCCTATCTAGCGGGAGAGGGGAGACCCAGTACTTC.

The count of this clone is one. CDR3 amino acids: CASSPGLGLRRSYEQYF. CDR3 DNA sequence: TGCGCCAGCAGCCCAGGACTAGGCTTGCGTCGGTCCTACGAGCAGTACTTC. V and J are TRBV5-1 and TRBJ2-7; 7 nucleotides match TRBD2. With 4 bases clipped from V and 1 base from J, the junction kept 14 bases outside the gene matches. Germline V gene sequence: CDR1 SGHRS, CDR2 YFSETQ. The CDR3 is 17 amino acids.

V and J are TRBV7-2 and TRBJ2-5, with 13 bases fitting TRBD2. The J call is uncertain, as TRBJ2-7 better fits the DNA end. Germline values: CDR1 SGHTA, CDR2 FQGNSA. The CDR3 runs to 17 residues. In DNA, the CDR3 is TGTGCCAGCAGCTTAGAGCCCGGGACTAGCGGGATCCACGAGCAGTACTTC. Translation gives CASSLEPGTSGIHEQYF.

The chain combines TRBV11-2 with TRBJ2-7; a weak D match, TRBD1 (5 bases). Germline V gene data show CDR1 as SGHAT and CDR2 as FQNNGV. The CDR3 has 12 amino acids. V was shortened by 6 bases and J by 5 bases, with 11 bases between the two germline ends. CDR3 in amino acids: CASSSGFHEQYF. CDR3 coding DNA: TGTGCCAGCAGTTCAGGGTTTCACGAGCAGTACTTC.

This chain links TRBV18 with TRBJ2-2; a possible D gene is TRBD1 (6 bases). V lost 8 bases and J lost 0, with 16 bases in between. This CDR3 region has 16 residues. Germline CDR1 KGHSH, CDR2 LQKENI. CDR3 region: CASQRLTGSNTGELFF. Written as DNA, the CDR3 is TGTGCCAGCCAACGTTTGACAGGCTCGAACACCGGGGAGCTGTTTTTT.

This clone was found a few times. J is TRBJ2-2 and V is TRBV7-8; 10 positions match TRBD1. V trimming: 5 bases; J trimming: 5 bases; junction bases outside the gene matches: 5. The germline V gene encodes CDR1 SGHVS and CDR2 FQNEAQ. The CDR3 length is 15 residues. The CDR3 DNA is TGTGCCAGCAGCAAGGGACAGGGGCGGACCGGGGAGCTGTTTTTT. It translates to CASSKGQGRTGELFF.

The CDR3 sequence is CASGQGFYGYTF. For the CDR3, the DNA is TGTGCCAGCGGACAGGGGTTCTATGGCTACACCTTC. The rearrangement uses TRBV5-4 and TRBJ1-2; 9 nucleotides match TRBD1. Germline V gene data show CDR1 as SGHNT and CDR2 as YYREEE (reference sequence). V lost 7 bases, J lost 4 bases, and 2 bases stayed unmatched. The CDR3 is made up of 12 amino acids.